This passage covers 16 T cell receptor beta chains from one sample sequenced in a study of CD4 T cells in relation to SARS-CoV-2 and coronaviruses. No antigen is known for these receptors. The assay was immunoSEQ multiplex PCR, and TCRdb's table has in-frame clones only and misses some. The sample carries some 21,000 clones, around three quarters recorded once. The unexposed donors gave CD4+ T cells in about 2011-2019, prior to COVID-19. Isolation of CD4+ T cells took place after approximately 11 days in culture. Source material: CD4+ T cells from PBMCs, cultured in vitro. These receptors were taken from a human donor in good health.

The V gene is TRBV5-1, the J gene TRBJ1-2, with D possibly TRBD1 on 6 matching bases. The CDR3 covers 15 residues. Per germline, CDR1 SGHRS and CDR2 YFSETQ. V was pared by 0 bases and J by 6 bases, with 15 bases between. CDR3: CASSLEQGSVHGYTF. The CDR3, as DNA: TGCGCCAGCAGCTTGGAACAGGGAAGCGTCCATGGCTACACCTTC.

V and J are TRBV28 and TRBJ1-1; D is unclear. CDR1 MDHEN and CDR2 SYDVKM come from the germline V gene. The CDR3 loop spans 11 amino acids. The V end lost 5 bases, the J end lost 8 bases, and 9 bases lay between the germline ends. CDR3 nucleotide sequence: TGTGCCAGCAGTCGGGCCAGAGAAGCTTTCTTT. It translates to CASSRAREAFF.

This chain links TRBV2 with TRBJ2-3, with D possibly being TRBD1 or TRBD2 (5 bases each). The germline V and J ends were trimmed by 4 bases and 0 bases, with 23 bases remaining between them. The CDR3 spans 19 residues. Germline V gene data show CDR1 as SNHLY and CDR2 as FYNNEI. The CDR3 DNA follows: TGTGCCAGCAGTGCCCAGGGCCCTACGAGGGTAGCAAGCACAGATACGCAGTATTTT. This gives the protein CASSAQGPTRVASTDTQYF.

The J gene is TRBJ1-5, the V gene TRBV4-2; the D is unclear. This CDR3 region has 16 residues. Deletions cut 4 bases from V and 0 bases from J, with 13 bases between. Germline V gene lookup returns CDR1 LGHNA and CDR2 YNFKEQ. CDR3: CASSRSLADSNQPQHF. The CDR3 DNA follows: TGTGCCAGCAGCCGTAGCCTGGCGGATAGCAATCAGCCCCAGCATTTT.

The chain joins TRBV6-6 to TRBJ1-2; 10 nucleotides align to TRBD1. V shed 6 bases and J 6 bases; nucleotides not matched to a gene: 4. The CDR3 is 13 amino acids. Germline-derived CDR1 and CDR2 are MNHNY and SVGAGI (reference sequence). CDR3 residues: CASSRDRGHGYTF. CDR3 coding DNA: TGTGCCAGCAGCCGGGACAGGGGACATGGCTACACCTTC.

This chain joins TRBV12-3 or TRBV12-4 and TRBJ1-1; D ambiguous. Between the trimmed V and J ends, which lost 1 base and 3 bases, there was a span of 3 bases. The CDR3 totals 12 residues. CDR3 residues: CASSLVDTEAFF. The CDR3 DNA follows: TGTGCCAGCAGTTTAGTCGACACTGAAGCTTTCTTT.

This sequence joins TRBV2 and TRBJ2-7; TRBD1 aligns across 7 bases. With 7 bases clipped from V and 3 bases from J, the junction kept 3 bases outside the gene matches. CDR1 SNHLY and CDR2 FYNNEI come from the germline V gene. The CDR3 totals 12 residues. The CDR3 bases are TGTGCCAGCACCAGGACAGGCTACGAGCAGTACTTC. Its protein product is CASTRTGYEQYF.

The rearrangement joins TRBV27 to TRBJ1-6; 8 bases line up with TRBD1. Trimming at V came to 2 bases and at J to 5 bases, leaving 5 bases not matched to a gene. Germline-derived CDR1 and CDR2 are MNHEY and SMNVEV (reference sequence). The CDR3 is 16 residues long. This chain's CDR3 is CASSLRAGGNNSPLHF. The DNA for the CDR3 is TGTGCCAGCAGTTTACGGGCAGGGGGCAATAATTCACCCCTCCACTTT.

V gene TRBV18 combines with J gene TRBJ2-4, with D possibly being TRBD1 (5 bases). The CDR3 sequence is 14 residues long. Germline V gene sequence: CDR1 KGHSH, CDR2 LQKENI. V dropped 5 bases and J dropped 3 bases, with 11 bases sitting between them. CDR3 loop: CASSADSNKNIQYF. In nucleotides, the CDR3 is TGTGCCAGCTCAGCAGACAGTAACAAAAACATTCAGTACTTC.

The chain is built from TRBV18 and TRBJ1-2, with D possibly matching TRBD1 (5 bases). This CDR3 has 13 amino acids. V dropped 5 bases and J dropped 5 bases, with 12 bases sitting between them. The germline V gene has CDR1 KGHSH and CDR2 LQKENI. CDR3 sequence (DNA): TGTGCCAGCTCAAAGACAGAAGGATATGGCTACACCTTC. The encoded protein is CASSKTEGYGYTF.

This clone has more than one count but fewer than ten. The chain's CDR3 is CASTVPGLAGGNEQFF. CDR3 DNA: TGTGCCAGCACCGTACCGGGACTAGCGGGAGGCAATGAGCAGTTCTTC. The rearrangement uses TRBV7-2 and TRBJ2-1, with 15 bases lining up with TRBD2. This CDR3 contains 16 residues. Trimming removed 7 bases from V and 6 bases from J; junction bases left unmatched: 7. The germline V gene encodes CDR1 SGHTA and CDR2 FQGNSA.

The J gene is TRBJ1-5, the V gene TRBV12-5; weak D call: TRBD1 (6 bases). Germline V gene lookup returns CDR1 LGHNT and CDR2 FRNRAP. CDR3 size: 14 residues. Trimming shortened V by 7 bases and J by 7 bases, and 17 bases separated the two germline ends. CDR3 loop: CASAPPGQGQPQHF. The CDR3 region has the DNA TGTGCTAGTGCTCCTCCCGGGCAGGGGCAGCCCCAGCATTTT.

The chain combines TRBV3-1 (or the pseudogene TRBV3-2) with TRBJ1-2; D call uncertain. The germline V and J ends were trimmed by 5 bases and 6 bases, with 13 bases remaining between them. The germline V gene encodes CDR1 LGHDT and CDR2 YNNKEL (reference sequence). The CDR3 length is 13 residues. DNA of the CDR3: TGTGCCAGCAGCGCCAGCTTTCAGCATGGCTACACCTTC. As protein: CASSASFQHGYTF.

The chain carries TRBV5-8 and TRBJ2-5, with D perhaps TRBD1 (6 bases). The V end lost 4 bases, the J end lost 1 base, and 11 bases lay between the germline ends. Germline V gene lookup returns CDR1 SGHTS and CDR2 YDEGEE. This CDR3 is 14 amino acids long. The CDR3 DNA is TGTGCCAGCAGCCTGCACAGGGTCCAAGAGACCCAGTACTTC. It translates to CASSLHRVQETQYF.

This clone was detected only once. V and J are TRBV3-1 (or the pseudogene TRBV3-2) and TRBJ2-6; D is possibly TRBD2 (5 bases). Between the trimmed V and J ends, which lost 0 bases and 0 bases, there was a span of 9 bases. Germline-derived CDR1 and CDR2 are LGHDT and YNNKEL (reference sequence). There are 17 residues in the CDR3. This CDR3 reads CASSQDTGVSGANVLTF. Here the CDR3 DNA reads TGTGCCAGCAGCCAAGATACCGGGGTCTCTGGGGCCAACGTCCTGACTTTC.

This chain links TRBV5-5 with TRBJ1-2; D perhaps matches TRBD1 (5 bases). CDR3 length equals 15 residues. Germline V gene lookup returns CDR1 SGHKS and CDR2 YYEKEE (reference sequence). Trimming pared 0 bases from V and 4 bases from J, leaving 13 bases between. The CDR3 region is CASSLATGQGYGYTF. Here the CDR3 DNA reads TGTGCCAGCAGCTTGGCTACGGGGCAGGGCTATGGCTACACCTTC.